One and the same sample provided the 29 T cell receptor beta chains below, sequenced in a study of Graves' ophthalmopathy and Graves' hyperthyroidism listed by TCRdb under 2018. TCRdb lists the instrument as Illumina HiSeq 2000. TCR beta CDR3 regions were amplified from RNA transcripts for repertoire sequencing. The first round of RT-PCR was done with HTBI primers and the Qiagen OneStep RT-PCR kit, and was followed by a second round of multiplex PCR, then size selection and purification. The public reads were quality trimmed at Q25 with fastp and then assembled into clones with MiXCR by TCRdb, keeping productive beta chains. Duplicate CDR3 protein sequences are folded into a single record with the most common DNA and genes. Here the sample has hundreds of thousands of distinct CDR3 sequences; approximately 40% occur a single time. The top ten clonotypes cover 40% to 55% of the sample. Sequencing used peripheral blood. The receptors stem from an adult man with Graves' ophthalmopathy.

This clonotype was counted ten times or more. The chain combines TRBV7-2 with TRBJ2-7; D is possibly TRBD2 (6 bases). V shed 2 bases and J shed 1 base, with 18 bases lying between them. The germline CDR1 and CDR2 sequences are SGHTA and FQGNSA. There are 17 residues in the CDR3. The CDR3 DNA reads TGTGCCAGCAGCTTAAGTTCGGGAGCGACGGGGTCCTACGAGCAGTACTTC. It codes for CASSLSSGATGSYEQYF.

This clonotype occurred many times. V gene TRBV10-3 combines with J gene TRBJ2-7, with D tentatively TRBD1 (5 bases). Germline-derived CDR1 and CDR2 are ENHRY and SYGVKD. The CDR3 is 14 residues long. The V end was cut by 10 bases, the J end by 1 base, with 17 bases between. CDR3 DNA: TGTGCCACGCGCCCCGACAGTTCATCCTACGAGCAGTACTTC. Amino acids: CATRPDSSSYEQYF.

This sequence joins TRBV2 and TRBJ2-7; TRBD1 agrees at 8 bases. The germline gives CDR1 SNHLY, CDR2 FYNNEI. The CDR3 has 13 amino acids. Unmatched junction bases numbered 6, after V lost 6 bases and J lost 5 bases. CDR3 nucleotide sequence: TGTGCCAGCAGACCGGACAGGGTCGACGAGCAGTACTTC. Its translation: CASRPDRVDEQYF.

In its sample, this clonotype was seen a few times. This chain connects TRBV15 to TRBJ1-2; 7 positions agree with TRBD1. The CDR3 sequence is 14 residues long. J lost 4 bases, V lost 5 bases, and 7 bases had no gene match. Germline loops: CDR1 LNHNV, CDR2 YYDKDF (reference sequence). CDR3 in DNA: TGTGCCACCAGCGCCACCGGGACAGCCTATGGCTACACCTTC. This gives the protein CATSATGTAYGYTF.

This chain links TRBV9 with TRBJ2-7; a weak D match, TRBD2 (6 bases). In germline, CDR1 is SGDLS, CDR2 YYNGEE. The CDR3 has 14 residues. Trimming shortened V by 4 bases and J by 4 bases, and 15 bases separated the two germline ends. CDR3 in amino acids: CASSSGLQSYEQYF. The CDR3 region has the DNA TGTGCCAGCAGCAGTGGACTACAGAGTTACGAGCAGTACTTC.

In DNA form, the CDR3 reads TGTGCCAGCAGCTTAAAACCGGGACAGAACACCGGGGAGCTGTTTTTT. This gives the protein CASSLKPGQNTGELFF. This chain connects TRBV25-1 to TRBJ2-2, with a possible D match to TRBD1 (6 bases). V was pared by 6 bases and J by 1 base, with 15 bases between. Germline V gives CDR1 MGHDK, CDR2 SYGVNS. This CDR3 contains 16 residues.

The V call is TRBV6-5, the J call TRBJ2-5; 7 bases align to TRBD2. The germline gives CDR1 MNHEY, CDR2 SVGAGI. The CDR3 has 13 residues. Unmatched junction bases numbered 10, after V lost 10 bases and J lost 5 bases. CDR3 coding DNA: TGTGCCACGGTGTGGGCGGGAGCGGAGACCCAGTACTTC. As protein: CATVWAGAETQYF.

The V call is TRBV11-2, the J call TRBJ2-5; perhaps D is TRBD1 or TRBD2 (6 bases each). The CDR3 is made up of 14 amino acids. Trimming cost V 1 base and J 4 bases, with 10 bases left between them. Germline values: CDR1 SGHAT, CDR2 FQNNGV. The CDR3 sequence: CASSLVGGPETQYF. CDR3 nucleotides: TGTGCCAGCAGCTTAGTGGGGGGCCCAGAGACCCAGTACTTC.

This clonotype has a count of ten or more. The V call is TRBV2, the J call TRBJ1-6; TRBD1 aligns across 9 bases. Per germline, CDR1 SNHLY and CDR2 FYNNEI. Trimming cost V 8 bases and J 9 bases; bases outside gene matches: 11. This CDR3 spans 15 amino acids. CDR3 amino acids: CASGGAQGASSPLHF. The CDR3 coding sequence is TGTGCCAGCGGGGGGGCACAGGGGGCGAGTTCACCCCTCCACTTT.

The chain links TRBV6-4 to TRBJ2-7; D not resolved. This CDR3 is 13 amino acids long. The V end lost 7 bases, the J end lost 0 bases, and 10 bases lay between the germline ends. Germline V gene sequence: CDR1 MRHNA, CDR2 SNTAGT. The CDR3 loop reads CASTSWSSYEQYF. CDR3 in DNA: TGTGCCAGCACTTCGTGGAGCTCCTACGAGCAGTACTTC.

The CDR3 spells CASSLLQNYGYTF. In DNA, the CDR3 is TGTGCCAGCAGTTTACTACAGAACTATGGCTACACCTTC. This chain uses TRBV7-9 with TRBJ1-2; no definite D call. Germline CDR1 reads SEHNR; CDR2 reads FQNEAQ (reference sequence). The CDR3 spans 13 residues. V lost 6 bases, J lost 2 bases, and 10 bases lay in between. Filled out from reference TRBV7-9 and TRBJ1-2, the complete variable domain reads DTGVSQNPRHKITKRGQNVTFRCDPISEHNRLYWYRQTLGQGPEFLTYFQNEAQLEKSRLLSDRFSAERPKGSFSTLEIQRTEQGDSAMYLCASSLLQNYGYTFGSGTRLTVV.

This clonotype turned up a few times. This chain joins TRBV5-1 and TRBJ2-5, with 15 bases identical to TRBD2. The CDR3 extends over 17 amino acids. J gave up 4 bases and V 4 bases, and 8 bases lay outside the gene matches. The germline V gene encodes CDR1 SGHRS and CDR2 YFSETQ. The CDR3 nucleotides are TGCGCCAGCAGCGGTGGACTAGCGGGAGGGTGGGGAGAGACCCAGTACTTC. As protein: CASSGGLAGGWGETQYF.

The V gene is TRBV7-9, the J gene TRBJ2-2; D uncertain. The CDR3 runs to 15 residues. Germline V gives CDR1 SEHNR, CDR2 FQNEAQ (reference sequence). V lost 5 bases and J lost 1, with 11 bases in between. The CDR3 sequence is CASSVVDQNTGELFF. DNA of the CDR3: TGTGCCAGCAGCGTAGTGGACCAGAACACCGGGGAGCTGTTTTTT.

This clonotype was seen more than once but under ten times. The gene calls are TRBV9 and TRBJ2-3, with D tentatively TRBD2 (6 bases). The germline V gene encodes CDR1 SGDLS and CDR2 YYNGEE. V lost 2 bases and J lost 2, with 12 bases in between. This CDR3 comprises 15 residues. CDR3 in DNA: TGTGCCAGCAGCGTGGCAGGGAGGCCCACAGATACGCAGTATTTT. Protein product: CASSVAGRPTDTQYF.

The chain links TRBV20-1 to TRBJ1-2; TRBD1 aligns across 8 bases. With 6 bases clipped from V and 12 bases from J, the junction kept 3 bases outside the gene matches. The V gene's germline CDR1 is DFQATT and CDR2 SNEGSKA (reference sequence). The CDR3 spans 9 residues. CDR3 in DNA: TGCAGTGCCGAGGACAGGGACACCTTC. This encodes CSAEDRDTF.

This CDR3 is CASSGRDRTYEQYF. As DNA, the CDR3 is TGTGCCAGCAGCGGGAGGGACAGGACCTACGAGCAGTACTTC. The chain employs TRBV7-9 and TRBJ2-7, with D possibly being TRBD1 (8 bases). CDR1 and CDR2 (germline): SEHNR, FQNEAQ (reference sequence). Between the trimmed V and J ends, which lost 5 bases and 2 bases, there was a span of 13 bases. This CDR3 is built from 14 residues.

This chain uses TRBV6-1 with TRBJ1-2; D ambiguous. In germline, CDR1 is MNHNS, CDR2 SASEGT. Trimming pared 7 bases from V and 4 bases from J, leaving 10 bases between. This CDR3 comprises 12 residues. The CDR3 DNA is TGTGCCAGCACCCCCCCGGGCTATGGCTACACCTTC. Translated, it gives CASTPPGYGYTF.

This clonotype was recorded once. This chain connects TRBV20-1 to TRBJ2-5, with 9 bases that match TRBD2. This CDR3 has 13 residues. CDR1 and CDR2 from the germline V gene are DFQATT and SNEGSKA (reference sequence). V trimming: 3 bases; J trimming: 5 bases; junction bases outside the gene matches: 4. This CDR3 is CSARSGGPETQYF. The CDR3 region has the DNA TGCAGTGCTAGGAGCGGGGGGCCCGAGACCCAGTACTTC.

This clonotype was recorded at least ten times. This sequence joins TRBV12-3 or TRBV12-4 and TRBJ2-7; D gene uncertain. Trimming pared 5 bases from V and 2 bases from J, leaving 10 bases between. The CDR3 is 13 residues long. In DNA form, the CDR3 reads TGTGCCAGCAGTGGAGACGGAACCTACGAGCAGTACTTC. Translating gives CASSGDGTYEQYF.

This clonotype has a count of ten or more. This rearrangement joins TRBV25-1 to TRBJ1-4; no definite D call. The CDR3 is 16 residues long. The V gene's germline CDR1 is MGHDK and CDR2 SYGVNS. V lost 4 bases to trimming and J lost 0 bases, with 12 bases between them. The CDR3 sequence: CASSVRQASTNEKLFF. Here the CDR3 DNA reads TGTGCCAGCAGTGTAAGGCAGGCGTCAACTAATGAAAAACTGTTTTTT. Full variable domain (outside the CDR3, taken from reference TRBV25-1 and TRBJ1-4): EADIYQTPRYLVIGTGKKITLECSQTMGHDKMYWYQQDPGMELHLIHYSYGVNSTEKGDLSSESTVSRIRTEHFPLTLESARPSHTSQYLCASSVRQASTNEKLFFGSGTQLSVL.

As to this clonotype: A read error may produce the germline difference seen at one junction end. The chain recombines TRBV7-9 with TRBJ2-7; perhaps TRBD1 as D (5 bases). Germline CDR1 reads SEHNR; CDR2 reads FQNEAQ (reference sequence). The CDR3 has 14 residues. Written as DNA, the CDR3 is TGCGCCAGCAGCCAAGATGGGGTAAGGGGCGAGCAGTACTTC. Encoded protein: CASSQDGVRGEQYF.

This clonotype was recorded at least ten times. This chain joins TRBV29-1 and TRBJ1-2, with D tentatively TRBD1 (5 bases). CDR1 and CDR2 from the germline V gene are SQVTM and ANQGSEA. This CDR3 region has 14 residues. Trimming removed 2 bases from V and 5 bases from J, with 15 bases in between. This CDR3 is CSVETGRSKYGYTF. CDR3 DNA sequence: TGCAGCGTTGAAACGGGACGGAGTAAATATGGCTACACCTTC.

Only one count was recorded for this clonotype. The junction and the germline gene differ at one end; a read error may be behind it. The chain recombines TRBV7-7 with TRBJ2-5; unclear D gene. CDR3 length: 14 residues. Germline V gene lookup returns CDR1 SSHAT and CDR2 FNYEAQ (reference sequence). The DNA for the CDR3 is TGTGCTAGCAGCGTTGTCGGTCACTGGGAGACCCAGTACTTC. Its protein product is CASSVVGHWETQYF.

This clonotype was counted a single time. J is TRBJ2-6 and V is TRBV14, with 10 bases aligning to TRBD2. The CDR3 is 19 residues long. Germline V gives CDR1 SGHDN, CDR2 FVKESK. V lost 1 base, J lost 1 base, and 7 bases stayed unmatched. In DNA, the CDR3 is TGTGCCAGCAGCCAAGTTAGAGCGGGGGGGCTTTCTGGGGCCAACGTCCTGACTTTC. Translated: CASSQVRAGGLSGANVLTF. The entire variable domain, with the rest obtained from reference TRBV14 and TRBJ2-6, is as follows: EAGVTQFPSHSVIEKGQTVTLRCDPISGHDNLYWYRRVMGKEIKFLLHFVKESKQDESGMPNNRFLAERTGGTYSTLKVQPAELEDSGVYFCASSQVRAGGLSGANVLTFGAGSRLTVL.

The sample holds a few counts of this clonotype. This rearrangement joins TRBV7-9 to TRBJ2-7; 12 bases line up with TRBD1. The CDR3 has 17 residues. Germline V gene data show CDR1 as SEHNR and CDR2 as FQNEAQ (reference sequence). Germline trimming cut 5 bases from V and 3 bases from J; bases unmatched to any gene: 11. The CDR3 DNA reads TGTGCCAGCAGCGACGCCGGGACAGGGGGCTTGATCTACGAGCAGTACTTC. This translates into CASSDAGTGGLIYEQYF.

The rearrangement links TRBV7-9 to TRBJ1-1; TRBD1 matches 7 bases. V shed 1 base, J shed 3 bases, and the junction held 5 bases outside the gene matches. Germline CDR1 reads SEHNR; CDR2 reads FQNEAQ (reference sequence). CDR3 length equals 15 residues. CDR3 in DNA: TGTGCCAGCAGCTTAGAGGTGAGGGGGCACACTGAAGCTTTCTTT. Translated, it gives CASSLEVRGHTEAFF.

This clonotype was detected only once. The conserved final phenylalanine or tryptophan is absent from the CDR3, which likely points to a read error. This chain connects TRBV7-2 to TRBJ2-5; TRBD2 might be the D (5 bases). Deletions cut 6 bases from V and 5 bases from J, with 13 bases between. The germline V gene encodes CDR1 SGHTA and CDR2 FQGNSA. This CDR3 comprises 13 residues. CDR3 residues: CASSYRGGETQYS. CDR3 nucleotide sequence: TGTGCCAGCAGTTACCGCGGCGGGGAGACCCAGTACTCC.

At least ten counts were recorded for this clonotype. The chain uses TRBV29-1 and TRBJ1-4, with TRBD1 as a possible D gene (6 bases). The CDR3 spans 14 residues. The germline V and J ends were trimmed by 0 bases and 8 bases, with 13 bases remaining between them. The V gene's germline CDR1 is SQVTM and CDR2 ANQGSEA. This chain's CDR3 is CSVEDPGAREKLFF. The CDR3, as DNA: TGCAGCGTTGAAGACCCGGGGGCACGGGAAAAACTGTTTTTT.

This clonotype was recorded at least ten times. This chain connects TRBV29-1 to TRBJ1-5, with TRBD1 matching 7 bases. This CDR3 is built from 13 residues. The germline V gene encodes CDR1 SQVTM and CDR2 ANQGSEA. With 4 bases clipped from V and 4 bases from J, the junction kept 4 bases outside the gene matches. The CDR3 spells CSVAGTANQPQHF. As DNA, the CDR3 is TGCAGCGTTGCCGGGACAGCAAATCAGCCCCAGCATTTT.